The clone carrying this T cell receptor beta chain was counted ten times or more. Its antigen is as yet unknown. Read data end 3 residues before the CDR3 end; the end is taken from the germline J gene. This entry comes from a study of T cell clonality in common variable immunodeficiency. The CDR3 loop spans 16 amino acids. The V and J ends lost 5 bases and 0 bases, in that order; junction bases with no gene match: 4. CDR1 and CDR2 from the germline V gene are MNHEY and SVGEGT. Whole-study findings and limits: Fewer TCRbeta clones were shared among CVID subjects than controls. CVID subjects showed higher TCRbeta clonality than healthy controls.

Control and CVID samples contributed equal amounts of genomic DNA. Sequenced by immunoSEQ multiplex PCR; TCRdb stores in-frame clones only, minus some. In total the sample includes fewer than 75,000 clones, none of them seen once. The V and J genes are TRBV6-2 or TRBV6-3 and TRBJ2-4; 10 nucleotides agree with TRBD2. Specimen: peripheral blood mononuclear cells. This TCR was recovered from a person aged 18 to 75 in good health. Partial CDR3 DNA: TGTGCCAGCAGTGCAGGACTAGCGGCAGCCAAAAACATT. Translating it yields CASSAGLAAAKNI. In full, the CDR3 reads CASSAGLAAAKNIQYF.